The entry that follows covers one TCR beta chain sequence. This sample is part of a study of blood T cell repertoires in COVID-19. Turning to the study itself: There were acute and convalescent COVID-19 samples, and they came from the United States, Italy and Spain. The cDNA or gDNA used as material had been derived from T cells, B-cell-depleted T cells, or PBMCs.

How the authors handled the data: For nucleated cells, counts were estimated from reference gene primer amplification. The data were produced by immunoSEQ multiplex PCR, yet TCRdb's version contains in-frame clones alone and is incomplete. That table supplies the V and J calls and clone size; D and trimming were determined from the DNA. The data hold hundreds of thousands of clones, with around 80% observed a single time. This CDR3 is built from 13 residues. The germline V gene encodes CDR1 SNHLY and CDR2 FYNNEI. V dropped 7 bases and J dropped 4; count of bases not matched to a gene: 6. The J gene is TRBJ2-7, the V gene TRBV2; 8 positions match TRBD1. Sample: peripheral blood. This clonotype originated in an elderly woman with active or convalescent COVID-19. As DNA, the CDR3 is TGTGCCAGCACGCGACAGGGGTTTTACGAGCAGTACTTC. This encodes CASTRQGFYEQYF.